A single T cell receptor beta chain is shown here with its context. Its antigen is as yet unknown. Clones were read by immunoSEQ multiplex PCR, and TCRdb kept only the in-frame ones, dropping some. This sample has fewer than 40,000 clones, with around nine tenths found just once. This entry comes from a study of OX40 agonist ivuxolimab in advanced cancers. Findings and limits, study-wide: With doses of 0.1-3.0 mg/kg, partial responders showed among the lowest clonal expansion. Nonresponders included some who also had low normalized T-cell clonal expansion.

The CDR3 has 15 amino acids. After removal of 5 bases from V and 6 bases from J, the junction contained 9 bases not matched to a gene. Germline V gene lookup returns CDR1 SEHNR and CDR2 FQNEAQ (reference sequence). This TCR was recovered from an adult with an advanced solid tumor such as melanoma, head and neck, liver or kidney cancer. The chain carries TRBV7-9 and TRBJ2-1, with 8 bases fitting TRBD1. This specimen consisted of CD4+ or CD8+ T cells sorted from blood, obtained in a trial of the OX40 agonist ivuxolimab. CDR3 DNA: TGTGCCAGCAGCCTAAAGACAGGGGACGTCAATGAGCAGTTCTTC. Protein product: CASSLKTGDVNEQFF. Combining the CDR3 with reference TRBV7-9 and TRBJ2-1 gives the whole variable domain DTGVSQNPRHKITKRGQNVTFRCDPISEHNRLYWYRQTLGQGPEFLTYFQNEAQLEKSRLLSDRFSAERPKGSFSTLEIQRTEQGDSAMYLCASSLKTGDVNEQFFGPGTRLTVL.